This TCR beta chain was identified in a study of response to subunit inactivated influenza vaccine. Overall study findings and caveats: T cells newly recruited by each seasonal influenza vaccination are few, the authors suggested.

About this clonotype: The antigen remains unidentified.

TCRdb independently ran MiXCR on the RT-PCR reads; one entry per CDR3 protein. The sample lists approximately 310,000 distinct CDR3 sequences, just over 20% occurring once. The V gene end was trimmed by 0 bases and the J gene end by 4 bases; junction bases not matched to a gene: 6. The CDR3 is made up of 15 amino acids. The V gene's germline CDR1 is SGHRS and CDR2 YFSETQ. The chain links TRBV5-1 to TRBJ2-7, with 8 bases aligning to TRBD1. Specimen: PBMCs from blood, collected less than 22 months after vaccination. This TCR was recovered from a man aged 50 to 69 who received an inactivated influenza vaccine. The CDR3 here is CASSLEGQGKYEQYF. In DNA, the CDR3 is TGCGCCAGCAGCTTGGAAGGACAGGGAAAGTACGAGCAGTACTTC.